This T cell receptor (beta chain) is drawn from a study of CD8 T cells in ankylosing spondylitis. Study-wide points: Among TCR beta sequences, a motif of under ten highly homologous variants appeared characteristic of ankylosing spondylitis blood. Before this, some motif variants had been reported in reactive arthritis synovial fluid and blood.

5'-RACE, quantitative and with molecular barcodes, yielded the TCR beta libraries. One entry per CDR3 protein, called by TCRdb with MiXCR from the 5' RACE reads. The sample holds about 400,000 distinct CDR3 sequences; about 22% are singletons and the top ten take about a sixth. CDR3 length: 13 amino acids. Germline lookup yields CDR1 SGHRS and CDR2 YFSETQ. Trimming removed 0 bases at V and 4 bases at J, with 7 bases between. As regards this clonotype: Antigen unknown.

This chain connects TRBV5-1 to TRBJ1-2; D remains ambiguous. The receptor was derived from a male donor with ankylosing spondylitis. Input material: blood, either unsorted or a sorted T cell fraction (not recorded which). CDR3 loop: CASSLEVGYGYTF. The CDR3 DNA follows: TGCGCCAGCAGCTTGGAAGTGGGCTATGGCTACACCTTC. Complete variable domain (other parts from reference TRBV5-1 and TRBJ1-2): KAGVTQTPRYLIKTRGQQVTLSCSPISGHRSVSWYQQTPGQGLQFLFEYFSETQRNKGNFPGRFSGRQFSNSRSEMNVSTLELGDSALYLCASSLEVGYGYTFGSGTRLTVV.